The 10 T cell receptor beta chains below were found in one sample sequenced in a study of T cells in Graves' hyperthyroidism and ophthalmopathy. RNA transcripts were the template for amplifying TCR beta CDR3 regions. A first-round RT-PCR of the TCR CDR3 used the HTBI primer set. One entry per CDR3 protein results from TCRdb running MiXCR on the multiplex PCR reads. The sample includes hundreds of thousands of distinct CDR3 sequences, 11% to 15% of them seen just once. The sequenced sample consisted of blood. The receptors stem from a woman aged 30 to 39 with Graves' hyperthyroidism that later progressed to Graves' ophthalmopathy.

This clonotype turned up a few times. This chain uses TRBV5-1 with TRBJ2-5; no reliable D call. Germline-derived CDR1 and CDR2 are SGHRS and YFSETQ. CDR3 length: 12 residues. Trimming removed 0 bases from V and 5 bases from J, with 5 bases in between. CDR3 sequence (DNA): TGCGCCAGCAGCTTGGTGTCGGAGACCCAGTACTTC. It encodes CASSLVSETQYF.

This chain links TRBV18 with TRBJ2-2; D is perhaps TRBD1 (6 bases). This CDR3 comprises 16 residues. Trimming removed 2 bases from V and 5 bases from J, with 15 bases in between. From germline, CDR1 is KGHSH and CDR2 LQKENI. CDR3 amino acids: CASSPGDTFGTGELFF. In DNA form, the CDR3 reads TGTGCCAGCTCACCAGGGGACACCTTCGGGACCGGGGAGCTGTTTTTT.

The table lists this clonotype with many counts. V gene TRBV19 combines with J gene TRBJ2-2, with 10 bases lining up with TRBD1. V gave up 4 bases and J gave up 1 base; unmatched junction bases: 0. The CDR3 contains 15 residues. CDR1 LNHDA and CDR2 SQIVND come from the germline V gene (reference sequence). CDR3 DNA: TGTGCCAGTAGTAGGGACAGGGGGAACACCGGGGAGCTGTTTTTT. Amino acid sequence: CASSRDRGNTGELFF.

This clonotype appeared many times. This chain links TRBV30 with TRBJ2-5; D is possibly TRBD2 (5 bases). Germline CDR1 and CDR2: GTSNPN and SVGIG (reference sequence). The V and J ends lost 4 bases and 5 bases respectively, with 14 bases between them. The CDR3 loop spans 13 amino acids. The DNA of the CDR3 is TGTGCCTGGAATTCCTTAGAGCGGGAGACCCAGTACTTC. Amino acid sequence: CAWNSLERETQYF.

Many counts were recorded for this clonotype. This chain joins TRBV2 and TRBJ2-7; TRBD1 agrees at 9 bases. This CDR3 contains 14 residues. Unmatched junction bases numbered 6, after V lost 4 bases and J lost 5 bases. Germline loops: CDR1 SNHLY, CDR2 FYNNEI. CDR3 sequence: CASSAGTGFHEQYF. CDR3 coding DNA: TGTGCCAGCAGTGCCGGGACAGGGTTCCACGAGCAGTACTTC.

This clonotype was counted at least ten times. The V call is TRBV12-3 or TRBV12-4, the J call TRBJ1-3; 7 bases fit TRBD1. This CDR3 has 15 amino acids. The V gene end was trimmed by 5 bases and the J gene end by 2 bases; junction bases not matched to a gene: 6. CDR3 bases: TGTGCCAGCAGTCACAGGGGAAGAACTGGAAACACCATATATTTT. Its protein is CASSHRGRTGNTIYF.

This clonotype was detected only a few times. The genes are TRBV7-3 and TRBJ2-3, with 9 positions matching TRBD1. The CDR3 contains 16 residues. The ends lost 6 bases at V and 0 bases at J; junction bases unmatched: 7. Germline V gene sequence: CDR1 SGHTA, CDR2 FQGTGA. The CDR3 region has the DNA TGTGCCAGCAGGGCCGGGACAGGGAAGAGCACAGATACGCAGTATTTT. It specifies CASRAGTGKSTDTQYF.

This clonotype was seen repeatedly, ten times or more. The V and J genes are TRBV20-1 and TRBJ2-1, with 7 bases lining up with TRBD2. J gave up 0 bases and V 5 bases, and 7 bases lay outside the gene matches. Germline values: CDR1 DFQATT, CDR2 SNEGSKA (reference sequence). The CDR3 totals 15 residues. CDR3 coding DNA: TGCAGTGCTCCAGGGAGCGGGACCTCCTACAATGAGCAGTTCTTC. Amino acids: CSAPGSGTSYNEQFF.

Ten or more counts support this clonotype. This chain links TRBV27 with TRBJ1-3, with D unresolved. Trimming removed 3 bases from V and 1 base from J, with 7 bases in between. Germline V gene sequence: CDR1 MNHEY, CDR2 SMNVEV (reference sequence). The CDR3 covers 14 residues. CDR3 sequence reads: CASSFDGSGNTIYF. For the CDR3, the DNA is TGTGCCAGCAGTTTCGATGGGTCTGGAAACACCATATATTTT.

This clonotype was seen at least ten times. The chain uses TRBV20-1 and TRBJ2-2, with D possibly being TRBD2 (5 bases). The germline V gene encodes CDR1 DFQATT and CDR2 SNEGSKA (reference sequence). This CDR3 region has 14 residues. V gave up 5 bases and J gave up 3 bases, with 13 bases separating them. In DNA form, the CDR3 reads TGCAGTGCTCAGGCAGCGCGGGACACCGGGGAGCTGTTTTTT. This translates into CSAQAARDTGELFF.